This entry lists 12 T cell receptor beta chains sequenced from one sample in a study of blood T cell repertoires in COVID-19. The repertoire was sequenced with immunoSEQ multiplex PCR; TCRdb's copy has only in-frame clones and lacks some. This table holds about 170,000 clones, around 88% found once. Sample: peripheral blood. The receptors were sampled from a woman aged 70-85 years who had recovered from COVID-19.

The rearrangement links TRBV5-1 to TRBJ1-4, with 8 bases identical to TRBD1. V lost 3 bases, J lost 8 bases, and 9 bases stayed unmatched. The germline V gene encodes CDR1 SGHRS and CDR2 YFSETQ. The CDR3 spans 15 residues. The CDR3 nucleotides are TGCGCCAGCAGCTCCCTGACAGGGGTGAGCGAAAAACTGTTTTTT. Protein product: CASSSLTGVSEKLFF. Full variable domain (missing parts from reference TRBV5-1 and TRBJ1-4): KAGVTQTPRYLIKTRGQQVTLSCSPISGHRSVSWYQQTPGQGLQFLFEYFSETQRNKGNFPGRFSGRQFSNSRSEMNVSTLELGDSALYLCASSSLTGVSEKLFFGSGTQLSVL.

This clone came up once. The rearrangement uses TRBV20-1 and TRBJ2-7; the match to TRBD2 covers 7 bases. Germline V gene data show CDR1 as DFQATT and CDR2 as SNEGSKA (reference sequence). The CDR3 sequence is 12 residues long. With V trimmed by 3 bases and J by 7 bases, 6 bases remained unmatched. The CDR3 DNA sequence: TGCAGTGCTAGTGCGGGGGAGGGAGAGCAGTACTTC. It is translated as CSASAGEGEQYF.

The chain employs TRBV20-1 and TRBJ2-3; the D is unclear. V was cut by 3 bases and J by 5 bases, with 6 bases left in between. This CDR3 spans 11 amino acids. CDR1 and CDR2 (germline): DFQATT, SNEGSKA (reference sequence). The CDR3 is CSARARDTQYF. The CDR3 nucleotides are TGCAGTGCTAGGGCCCGAGATACGCAGTATTTT.

The V call is TRBV27, the J call TRBJ2-7; the D gene is possibly TRBD1 (6 bases). The V end lost 8 bases, the J end lost 5 bases, and 19 bases lay between the germline ends. Germline CDR1 reads MNHEY; CDR2 reads SMNVEV (reference sequence). The CDR3 covers 14 residues. CDR3 amino acids: CASRRQERSDEQYF. CDR3 DNA: TGTGCCAGCCGCCGACAGGAACGTTCTGACGAGCAGTACTTC.

This clone was counted a few times. The gene calls are TRBV12-5 and TRBJ2-1, with D perhaps matching TRBD2 (6 bases). The length of the CDR3 is 15 residues. CDR1 is LGHNT, CDR2 FRNRAP, per germline. The V gene lost 4 bases and the J gene lost 6 bases, with 16 bases spanning the gap. CDR3 bases: TGTGCTAGTGGTTCTACGGGGGAGCCCTCCAATGAGCAGTTCTTC. Translation: CASGSTGEPSNEQFF.

The chain has TRBV2 and TRBJ2-2; 7 bases line up with TRBD1. The germline V gene has CDR1 SNHLY and CDR2 FYNNEI. The CDR3 contains 15 residues. The junction had 9 bases not matched to a gene; V was cut back by 6 bases and J by 5 bases. CDR3 in DNA: TGTGCCAGCAGCCCAAGGGACAGACGAACCGGGGAGCTGTTTTTT. Translation: CASSPRDRRTGELFF. The variable domain in full, completed from reference TRBV2 and TRBJ2-2, reads EPEVTQTPSHQVTQMGQEVILRCVPISNHLYFYWYRQILGQKVEFLVSFYNNEISEKSEIFDDQFSVERPDGSNFTLKIRSTKLEDSAMYFCASSPRDRRTGELFFGEGSRLTVL.

This clone has a handful of counts. The rearrangement joins TRBV6-2 or TRBV6-3 to TRBJ2-2; D unclear. The V gene's germline CDR1 is MNHEY and CDR2 SVGEGT. V lost 2 bases to trimming and J lost 6 bases, with 19 bases between them. The CDR3 has 17 residues. In DNA form, the CDR3 reads TGTGCCAGCAGTTACCCGGCCATCCTCGGAGTCGCCGGGGAGCTGTTTTTT. Its translation is CASSYPAILGVAGELFF.

The chain employs TRBV5-4 and TRBJ2-3, with 16 bases that match TRBD2. V lost 0 bases and J lost 8; bases outside the gene matches: 3. This CDR3 comprises 16 residues. Per germline, CDR1 SGHNT and CDR2 YYREEE (reference sequence). The CDR3 sequence is CASSLAGTSGRGTQYF. The CDR3 DNA sequence: TGTGCCAGCAGCTTGGCTGGGACTAGCGGGAGGGGTACGCAGTATTTT.

This chain connects TRBV12-2 to TRBJ2-1; no check of the table's D call, TRBD2, against the DNA was made. TRBV12-2 is a listed pseudogene. The CDR3 contains 19 residues. CDR3 nucleotides: TGTGCAAGTCGCTTAGCGTCCCTAGCGCCACGCCTCTCCTACAATGAGCAGTTCTTC. Its translation: CASRLASLAPRLSYNEQFF.

The chain uses TRBV15 and TRBJ2-3, with TRBD2 as a possible D gene (7 bases). V lost 1 base, J lost 0 bases, and 11 bases lay in between. The CDR3 sequence is 16 residues long. CDR1 is LNHNV, CDR2 YYDKDF, per germline (reference sequence). The DNA of the CDR3 is TGTGCCACCAGCAGAGGGGGGGGGCCAAGCACAGATACGCAGTATTTT. It codes for CATSRGGGPSTDTQYF. The whole variable domain, filled in from reference TRBV15 and TRBJ2-3, reads DAMVIQNPRYQVTQFGKPVTLSCSQTLNHNVMYWYQQKSSQAPKLLFHYYDKDFNNEADTPDNFQSRRPNTSFCFLDIRSPGLGDTAMYLCATSRGGGPSTDTQYFGPGTRLTVL.

V usage is TRBV6-5 and J usage is TRBJ1-2, with D maybe TRBD1 (5 bases). The CDR3 sequence is 14 residues long. Trimming removed 5 bases from V and 7 bases from J, with 17 bases in between. Germline loops: CDR1 MNHEY, CDR2 SVGAGI. CDR3 protein: CASSRTGGVGGYTF. Written as DNA, the CDR3 is TGTGCCAGCAGTCGAACGGGGGGAGTCGGTGGCTACACCTTC.

The V call is TRBV28, the J call TRBJ2-3; 12 nucleotides align to TRBD1. This CDR3 spans 16 amino acids. V lost 5 bases and J lost 11; bases outside the gene matches: 14. CDR1 is MDHEN, CDR2 SYDVKM, per germline. The CDR3 loop is CASSPRDRGLPPLQYF. DNA for the CDR3: TGTGCCAGCAGTCCCCGGGACAGGGGGCTACCCCCGCTGCAGTATTTT.